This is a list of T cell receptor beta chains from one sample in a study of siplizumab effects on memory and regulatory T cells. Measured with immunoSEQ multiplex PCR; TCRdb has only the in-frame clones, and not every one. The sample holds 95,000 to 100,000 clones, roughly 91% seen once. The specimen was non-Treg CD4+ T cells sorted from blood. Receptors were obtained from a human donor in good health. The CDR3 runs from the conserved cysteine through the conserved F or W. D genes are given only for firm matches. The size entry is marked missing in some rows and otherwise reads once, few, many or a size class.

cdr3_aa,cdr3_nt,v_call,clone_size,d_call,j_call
CWVNSTNAYNNQPQHF,TGTTGGGTAAACAGCACGAACGCCTACAACAATCAGCCCCAGCATTTT,TRBV25-1,once,.,TRBJ1-5
CASRLDNYGGYTF,TGTGCCAGCAGACTGGACAACTATGGAGGCTACACCTTC,TRBV6-4,once,.,TRBJ1-2
CAWRQWGSSYEQYF,TGTGCCTGGAGGCAATGGGGAAGCTCCTACGAGCAGTACTTC,TRBV30,.,.,TRBJ2-7
CASSKTFTGEQETQYF,TGTGCCAGCAGCAAAACTTTCACAGGGGAGCAAGAGACCCAGTACTTC,TRBV21-1,.,.,TRBJ2-5
CASSQVSSRSGNTIYF,TGCGCCAGCAGCCAAGTGTCATCACGCTCTGGAAACACCATATATTTT,TRBV4-1,.,.,TRBJ1-3
CASSVGGSDTQYF,TGTGCCAGCAGCGTAGGGGGATCAGATACGCAGTATTTT,TRBV9,.,.,TRBJ2-3
CASSSLPGLAGEETQYF,TGTGCCAGCAGCTCACTCCCGGGACTAGCGGGAGAGGAGACCCAGTACTTC,TRBV7-2,.,TRBD2,TRBJ2-5
CAWSGTSGRPGDF,TGTGCCTGGAGTGGGACTAGCGGGAGGCCTGGGGACTTC,TRBV30,.,TRBD2,TRBJ2-5
CAWSPQGARGNQPQHF,TGTGCCTGGAGTCCCCAGGGGGCGCGGGGGAATCAGCCCCAGCATTTT,TRBV30,.,TRBD1,TRBJ1-5
CASSETSGSRGLYF,TGTGCCAGCAGTGAGACTAGCGGGAGTCGTGGACTGTACTTC,TRBV6-1,.,TRBD2,TRBJ2-7
CARSSSTSGPSYEQYF,TGTGCCAGAAGCTCGTCGACTAGCGGACCCAGCTACGAGCAGTACTTC,TRBV5-3,once,TRBD2,TRBJ2-7
CASSLQGLGQPQHF,TGTGCCAGCAGTTTACAGGGTTTGGGTCAGCCCCAGCATTTT,TRBV6-5,.,.,TRBJ1-5
CASSIGTSAYNEQFF,TGTGCCAGTAGCATAGGGACTAGCGCTTACAATGAGCAGTTCTTC,TRBV19,.,TRBD2,TRBJ2-1
CSGRGGRSAEQYF,TGCAGCGGCAGGGGGGGGCGGTCTGCCGAGCAGTACTTC,TRBV29-1,.,.,TRBJ2-7
CATSSKGGSTDTQYF,TGTGCCACCAGCTCGAAGGGGGGGAGCACAGATACGCAGTATTTT,TRBV15,.,.,TRBJ2-3
CASSYTSGRNTDTQYF,TGTGCCAGCAGCTATACTAGCGGGAGGAACACAGATACGCAGTATTTT,TRBV5-6,.,TRBD2,TRBJ2-3
CATSPVTGGYGYTF,TGTGCCACCAGCCCCGTGACAGGGGGATATGGCTACACCTTC,TRBV15,.,TRBD1,TRBJ1-2
CASSSGLAGTYEQYF,TGTGCCAGCAGCAGCGGACTAGCGGGGACCTACGAGCAGTACTTC,TRBV5-6,.,TRBD2,TRBJ2-7
CASSDARGPNEQYF,TGTGCCAGCAGTGACGCCAGGGGACCCAACGAGCAGTACTTC,TRBV6-1,.,.,TRBJ2-7
CASSFGGNSYNEQFF,TGCGCCAGCAGCTTTGGCGGGAATTCCTACAATGAGCAGTTCTTC,TRBV5-1,.,.,TRBJ2-1
CASSLGLALYNEQFF,TGTGCCAGCAGCCTTGGACTAGCGCTTTACAATGAGCAGTTCTTC,TRBV7-2,.,TRBD2,TRBJ2-1
CASSVIQGGVETQYF,TGTGCCAGCAGCGTTATACAGGGAGGCGTAGAGACCCAGTACTTC,TRBV9,.,.,TRBJ2-5
CASSESGTTVEQYF,TGTGCCAGCAGTGAATCCGGGACTACCGTCGAGCAGTACTTC,TRBV2,.,TRBD2,TRBJ2-7
CASSQDRQDEKLFF,TGCGCCAGCAGCCAAGATAGACAAGACGAAAAACTGTTTTTT,TRBV4-1,.,.,TRBJ1-4
CASSLLGQGRRSEKLFF,TGTGCCAGCAGCTTACTCGGACAGGGGAGGCGAAGTGAAAAACTGTTTTTT,TRBV7-9,.,TRBD1,TRBJ1-4
CASSVASGGTDTQYF,TGTGCCAGCAGCGTTGCTAGCGGGGGCACAGATACGCAGTATTTT,TRBV9,.,TRBD2,TRBJ2-3
CASSDPGHLRAKNIQYF,TGTGCCAGCAGTGACCCCGGACACTTACGAGCCAAAAACATTCAGTACTTC,TRBV2,.,.,TRBJ2-4
CASSMGQAHGELFF,TGTGCCAGTAGTATGGGACAGGCTCACGGGGAGCTGTTTTTT,TRBV19,once,TRBD1,TRBJ2-2
CASSLFSQETQYF,TGTGCCAGCAGCTTATTTTCCCAAGAGACCCAGTACTTC,TRBV7-6,once,.,TRBJ2-5
CASSQDRTSGNEVADTQYF,TGTGCCAGCAGCCAAGATCGGACTAGCGGGAATGAGGTGGCAGATACGCAGTATTTT,TRBV4-2,.,TRBD2,TRBJ2-3
CASSPPMGRGAFF,TGTGCCAGCTCACCACCGATGGGCAGGGGAGCTTTCTTT,TRBV18,once,.,TRBJ1-1
CASSSTGHTEAFF,TGTGCCAGTAGTTCGACAGGGCACACTGAAGCTTTCTTT,TRBV19,.,TRBD1,TRBJ1-1
CASSLVPPLSNQPQHF,TGTGCCAGCAGCTTAGTTCCCCCCCTTAGCAATCAGCCCCAGCATTTT,TRBV7-8,.,.,TRBJ1-5
CASREGSLNTEAFF,TGCGCCAGCCGTGAAGGCTCGCTGAACACTGAAGCTTTCTTT,TRBV5-1,once,.,TRBJ1-1
CASSLDRNYGYTF,TGTGCCAGCAGTTTGGACCGGAACTATGGCTACACCTTC,TRBV6-6,.,.,TRBJ1-2
CASSLATFYEQYF,TGTGCCAGCAGCTTAGCTACTTTCTACGAGCAGTACTTC,TRBV11-2,.,.,TRBJ2-7
CAWSGTGGAGELFF,TGTGCCTGGTCCGGGACAGGGGGGGCCGGGGAGCTGTTTTTT,TRBV30,.,TRBD1,TRBJ2-2
CSVSRVPNEKLFF,TGCAGCGTTAGCAGGGTGCCTAATGAAAAACTGTTTTTT,TRBV29-1,.,.,TRBJ1-4
CASSKDTFYGYTF,TGTGCCAGCAGCAAAGACACCTTCTATGGCTACACCTTC,TRBV6-5,.,.,TRBJ1-2
CASSFNRDNTGELFF,TGTGCCAGCAGTTTTAACAGGGACAACACCGGGGAGCTGTTTTTT,TRBV28,.,.,TRBJ2-2
CASYEADTQYF,TGTGCTAGTTATGAGGCAGATACGCAGTATTTT,TRBV7-7,.,.,TRBJ2-3
CASSRDSLITDTQYF,TGTGCCAGCAGCAGGGACTCATTGATCACAGATACGCAGTATTTT,TRBV7-9,few,.,TRBJ2-3
CASSQTGNEQFF,TGTGCCAGCAGCCAAACAGGCAATGAGCAGTTCTTC,TRBV7-6,.,.,TRBJ2-1
CAIRDREWEQFF,TGTGCCATCAGAGACAGGGAATGGGAGCAGTTCTTC,TRBV10-3,.,TRBD1,TRBJ2-1
CSVKRGSGSTYEQYF,TGCAGCGTCAAAAGGGGTAGCGGGAGTACTTACGAGCAGTACTTC,TRBV29-1,.,TRBD2,TRBJ2-7
CASSERQGNTEAFF,TGTGCCAGCAGTGAGCGGCAGGGAAACACTGAAGCTTTCTTT,TRBV6-4,.,.,TRBJ1-1
CASSLATGGFNEQYF,TGTGCCAGCAGCTTGGCCACAGGGGGCTTCAACGAGCAGTACTTC,TRBV5-4,once,TRBD1,TRBJ2-7
CASSPGLAGDEQYF,TGTGCCAGCAGCCCAGGCCTAGCGGGAGACGAGCAGTACTTC,TRBV5-4,.,TRBD2,TRBJ2-7
CASSLVASASYEQYF,TGTGCCAGCAGTTTAGTGGCTAGCGCCTCCTACGAGCAGTACTTC,TRBV28,.,.,TRBJ2-7
CASRGSGASGTQYF,TGTGCCAGCAGGGGTAGCGGGGCTTCGGGTACGCAGTATTTT,TRBV6-5,once,TRBD2,TRBJ2-3
CASSLAGRHTEAFF,TGTGCCAGCAGCTTAGCTGGGAGACACACTGAAGCTTTCTTT,TRBV13,.,.,TRBJ1-1
CASYERPTTNTGELFF,TGCGCCAGCTACGAAAGGCCGACCACGAACACCGGGGAGCTGTTTTTT,TRBV5-1,.,.,TRBJ2-2
CTSPGYTF,TGCACCAGCCCTGGCTACACCTTC,TRBV1,.,.,TRBJ1-2